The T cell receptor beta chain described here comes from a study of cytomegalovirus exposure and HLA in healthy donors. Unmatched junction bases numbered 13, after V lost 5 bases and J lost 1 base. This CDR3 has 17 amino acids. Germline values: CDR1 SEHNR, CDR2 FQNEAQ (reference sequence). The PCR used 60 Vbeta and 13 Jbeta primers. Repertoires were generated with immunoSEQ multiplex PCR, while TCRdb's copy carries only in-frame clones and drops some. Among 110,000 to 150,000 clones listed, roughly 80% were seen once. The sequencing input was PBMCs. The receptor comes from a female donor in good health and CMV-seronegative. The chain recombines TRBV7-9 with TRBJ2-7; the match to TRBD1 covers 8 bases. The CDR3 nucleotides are TGTGCCAGCAGCCCTCGCTTTATGGGGACAGGTTCCTACGAGCAGTACTTC. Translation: CASSPRFMGTGSYEQYF.